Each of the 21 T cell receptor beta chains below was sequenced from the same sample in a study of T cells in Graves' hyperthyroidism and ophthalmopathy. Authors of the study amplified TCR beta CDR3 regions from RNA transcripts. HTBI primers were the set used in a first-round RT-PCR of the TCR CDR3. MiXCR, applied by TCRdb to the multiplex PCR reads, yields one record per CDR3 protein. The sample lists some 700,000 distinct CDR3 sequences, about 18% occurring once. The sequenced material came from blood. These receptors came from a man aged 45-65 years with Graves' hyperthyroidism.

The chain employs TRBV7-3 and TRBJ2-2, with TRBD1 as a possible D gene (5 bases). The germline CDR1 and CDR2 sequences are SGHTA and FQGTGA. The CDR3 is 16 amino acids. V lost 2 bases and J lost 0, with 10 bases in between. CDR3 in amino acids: CASSLQGPANTGELFF. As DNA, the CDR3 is TGTGCCAGCAGCTTACAGGGCCCCGCGAACACCGGGGAGCTGTTTTTT.

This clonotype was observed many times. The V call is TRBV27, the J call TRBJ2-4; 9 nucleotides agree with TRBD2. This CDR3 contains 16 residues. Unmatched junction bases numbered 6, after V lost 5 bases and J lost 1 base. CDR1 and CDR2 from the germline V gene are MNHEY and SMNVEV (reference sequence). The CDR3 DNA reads TGTGCCAGCAGTCTCCGGACTAGCGAGGCCAAAAACATTCAGTACTTC. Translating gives CASSLRTSEAKNIQYF.

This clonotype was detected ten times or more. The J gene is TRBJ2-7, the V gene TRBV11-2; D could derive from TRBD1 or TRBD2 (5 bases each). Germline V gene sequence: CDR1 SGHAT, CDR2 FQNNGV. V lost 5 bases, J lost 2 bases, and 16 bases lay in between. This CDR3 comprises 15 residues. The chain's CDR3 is CASSHRSSRAYEQYF. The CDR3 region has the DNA TGTGCCAGCAGCCACAGGTCTAGCCGCGCCTACGAGCAGTACTTC.

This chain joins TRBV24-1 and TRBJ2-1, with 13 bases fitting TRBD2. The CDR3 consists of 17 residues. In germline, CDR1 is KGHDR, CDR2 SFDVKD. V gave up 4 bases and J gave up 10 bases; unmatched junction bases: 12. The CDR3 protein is CATSDRPGLAGVEEQFF. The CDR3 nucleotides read TGTGCCACCAGTGACCGCCCTGGACTAGCGGGAGTCGAAGAGCAGTTCTTC.

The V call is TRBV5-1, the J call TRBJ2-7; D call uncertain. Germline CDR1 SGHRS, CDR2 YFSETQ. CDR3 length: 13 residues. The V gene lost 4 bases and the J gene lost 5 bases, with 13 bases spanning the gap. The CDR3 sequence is CASSAVKRDEQYF. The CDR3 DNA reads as TGCGCCAGCAGCGCTGTCAAGCGCGACGAGCAGTACTTC.

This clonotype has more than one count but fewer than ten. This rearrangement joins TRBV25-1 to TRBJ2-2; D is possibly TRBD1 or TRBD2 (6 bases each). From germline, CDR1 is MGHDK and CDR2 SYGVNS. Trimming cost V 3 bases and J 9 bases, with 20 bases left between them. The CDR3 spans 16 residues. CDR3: CASSDGGGGGVRELFF. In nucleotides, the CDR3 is TGTGCCAGCAGTGATGGAGGAGGGGGTGGTGTCCGGGAGCTGTTTTTT.

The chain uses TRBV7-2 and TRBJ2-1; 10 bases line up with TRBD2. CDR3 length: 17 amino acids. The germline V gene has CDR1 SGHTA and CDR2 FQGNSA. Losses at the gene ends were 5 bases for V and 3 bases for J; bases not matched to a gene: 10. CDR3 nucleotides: TGTGCCAGCAGCGAGAGGGGAGCGGGAGGGAACTACAATGAGCAGTTCTTC. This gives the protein CASSERGAGGNYNEQFF.

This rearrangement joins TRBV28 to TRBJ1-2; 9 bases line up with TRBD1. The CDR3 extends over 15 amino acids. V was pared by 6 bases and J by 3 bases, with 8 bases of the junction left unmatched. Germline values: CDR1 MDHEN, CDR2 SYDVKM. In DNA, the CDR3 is TGTGCCAGCAGGCTACCGGGACAGGGTTACTATGGCTACACCTTC. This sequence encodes CASRLPGQGYYGYTF.

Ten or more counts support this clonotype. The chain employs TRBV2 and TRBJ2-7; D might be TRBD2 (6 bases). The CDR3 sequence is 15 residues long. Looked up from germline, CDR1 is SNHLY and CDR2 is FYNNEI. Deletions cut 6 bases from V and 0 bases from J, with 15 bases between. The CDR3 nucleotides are TGTGCCAGCAGACTTGGGGCGGGGCACTCCTACGAGCAGTACTTC. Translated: CASRLGAGHSYEQYF.

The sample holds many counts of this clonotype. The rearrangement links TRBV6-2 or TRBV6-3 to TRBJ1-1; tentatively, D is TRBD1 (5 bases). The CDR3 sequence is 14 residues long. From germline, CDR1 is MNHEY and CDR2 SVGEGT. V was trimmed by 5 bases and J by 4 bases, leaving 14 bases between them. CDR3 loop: CASSRRDGITEAFF. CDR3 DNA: TGTGCCAGCAGTCGCCGGGACGGAATCACTGAAGCTTTCTTT.

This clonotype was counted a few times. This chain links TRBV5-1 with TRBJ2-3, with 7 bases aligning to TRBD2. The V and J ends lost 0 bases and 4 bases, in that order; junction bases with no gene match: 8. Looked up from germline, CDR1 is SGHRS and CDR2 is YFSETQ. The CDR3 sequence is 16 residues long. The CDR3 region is CASSLGSGGVADTQYF. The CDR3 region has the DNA TGCGCCAGCAGCTTGGGTTCGGGAGGAGTAGCAGATACGCAGTATTTT.

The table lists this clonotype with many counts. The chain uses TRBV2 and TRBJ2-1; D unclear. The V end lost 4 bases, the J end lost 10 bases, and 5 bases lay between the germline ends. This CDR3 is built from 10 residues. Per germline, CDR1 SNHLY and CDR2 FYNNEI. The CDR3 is CASSGREQFF. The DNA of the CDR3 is TGTGCCAGCAGTGGCAGGGAGCAGTTCTTC.

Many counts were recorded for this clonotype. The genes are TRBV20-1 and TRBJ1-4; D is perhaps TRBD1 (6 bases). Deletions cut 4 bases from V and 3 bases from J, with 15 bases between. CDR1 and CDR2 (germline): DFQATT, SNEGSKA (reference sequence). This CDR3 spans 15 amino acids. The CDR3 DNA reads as TGCAGTGCTACCGTCAGGGGTATGGCTAATGAAAAACTGTTTTTT. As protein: CSATVRGMANEKLFF.

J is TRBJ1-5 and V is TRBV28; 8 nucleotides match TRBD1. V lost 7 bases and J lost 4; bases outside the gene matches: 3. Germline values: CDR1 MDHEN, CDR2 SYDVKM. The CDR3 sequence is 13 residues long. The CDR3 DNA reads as TGTGCCAGCAACCGGGACAGGAATCAGCCCCAGCATTTT. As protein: CASNRDRNQPQHF.

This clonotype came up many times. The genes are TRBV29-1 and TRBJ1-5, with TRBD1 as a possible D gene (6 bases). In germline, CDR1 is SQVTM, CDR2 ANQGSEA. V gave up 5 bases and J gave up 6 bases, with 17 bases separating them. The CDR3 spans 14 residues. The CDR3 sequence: CSVWDTRDAQPQHF. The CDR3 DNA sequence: TGCAGCGTTTGGGACACCAGGGACGCTCAGCCCCAGCATTTT.

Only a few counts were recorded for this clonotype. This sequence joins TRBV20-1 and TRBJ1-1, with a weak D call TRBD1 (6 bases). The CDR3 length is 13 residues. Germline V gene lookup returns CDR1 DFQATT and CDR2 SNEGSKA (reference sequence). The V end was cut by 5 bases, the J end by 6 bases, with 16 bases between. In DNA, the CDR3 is TGCAGTGCTTCCCGGGACATCATAGCTGAAGCTTTCTTT. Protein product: CSASRDIIAEAFF.

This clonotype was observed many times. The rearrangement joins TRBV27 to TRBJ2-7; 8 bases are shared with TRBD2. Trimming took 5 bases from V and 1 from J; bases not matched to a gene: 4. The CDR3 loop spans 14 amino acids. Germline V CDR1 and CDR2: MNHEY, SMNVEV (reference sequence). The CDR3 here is CASSQRESSYEQYF. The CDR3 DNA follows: TGTGCCAGCAGTCAGCGGGAGAGTTCCTACGAGCAGTACTTC.

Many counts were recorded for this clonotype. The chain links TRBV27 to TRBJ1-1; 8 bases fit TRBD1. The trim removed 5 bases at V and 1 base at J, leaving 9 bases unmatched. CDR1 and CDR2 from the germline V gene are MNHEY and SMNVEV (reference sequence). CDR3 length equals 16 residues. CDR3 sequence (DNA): TGTGCCAGCAGTCCACTGACAGGGGCGTCGAACACTGAAGCTTTCTTT. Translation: CASSPLTGASNTEAFF.

Written as DNA, the CDR3 is TGTGCCAGCTCACCGGACAGGGGGCATCATACGCAGTATTTT. Translating it yields CASSPDRGHHTQYF. The rearrangement joins TRBV18 to TRBJ2-3, with 11 nucleotides matching TRBD1. The germline V gene has CDR1 KGHSH and CDR2 LQKENI. This CDR3 has 14 amino acids. Trimming removed 3 bases from V and 7 bases from J; junction bases left unmatched: 3.

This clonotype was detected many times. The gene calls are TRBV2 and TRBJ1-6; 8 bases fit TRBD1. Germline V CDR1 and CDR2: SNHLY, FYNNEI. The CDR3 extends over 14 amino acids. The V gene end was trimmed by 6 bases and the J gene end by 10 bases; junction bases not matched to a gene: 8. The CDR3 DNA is TGTGCCAGCAGCCGGACAGGGATTGGGTCACCCCTCCACTTT. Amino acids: CASSRTGIGSPLHF.

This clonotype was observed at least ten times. The CDR3 DNA reads as TGTGCCAGCAGCGCCCTCCCCGAGGGGGAAGGCTACACCTTC. It yields the protein CASSALPEGEGYTF. V is TRBV9 and J is TRBJ1-2, with TRBD1 as a possible D gene (6 bases). V was clipped by 3 bases and J by 8 bases, with 17 bases between them. The V gene's germline CDR1 is SGDLS and CDR2 YYNGEE. The CDR3 consists of 14 residues. Supplemented by reference TRBV9 and TRBJ1-2, the full variable domain reads DSGVTQTPKHLITATGQRVTLRCSPRSGDLSVYWYQQSLDQGLQFLIQYYNGEERAKGNILERFSAQQFPDLHSELNLSSLELGDSALYFCASSALPEGEGYTFGSGTRLTVV.